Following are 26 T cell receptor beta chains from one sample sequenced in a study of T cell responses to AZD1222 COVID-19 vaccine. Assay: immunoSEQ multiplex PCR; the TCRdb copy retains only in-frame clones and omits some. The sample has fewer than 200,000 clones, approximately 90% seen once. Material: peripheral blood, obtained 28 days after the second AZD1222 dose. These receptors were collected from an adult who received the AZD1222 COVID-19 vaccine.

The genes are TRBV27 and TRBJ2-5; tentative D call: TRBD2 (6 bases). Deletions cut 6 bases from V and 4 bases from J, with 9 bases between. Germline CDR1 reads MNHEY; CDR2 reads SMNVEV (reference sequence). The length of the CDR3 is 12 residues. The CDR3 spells CASRRGGETQYF. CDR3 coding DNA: TGTGCCAGCAGGCGGGGAGGAGAGACCCAGTACTTC.

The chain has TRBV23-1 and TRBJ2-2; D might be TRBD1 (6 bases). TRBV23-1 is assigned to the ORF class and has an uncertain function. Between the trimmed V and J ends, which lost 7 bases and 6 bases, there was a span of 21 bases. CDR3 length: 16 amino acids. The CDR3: CASIFHRAADPGELFF. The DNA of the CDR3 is TGCGCCAGCATCTTCCACAGGGCCGCTGATCCCGGGGAGCTGTTTTTT.

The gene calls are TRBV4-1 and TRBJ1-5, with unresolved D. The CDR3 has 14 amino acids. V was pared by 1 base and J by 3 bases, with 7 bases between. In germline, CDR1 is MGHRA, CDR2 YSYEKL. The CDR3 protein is CASSQGQHNQPQHF. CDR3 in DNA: TGCGCCAGCAGCCAAGGCCAGCACAATCAGCCCCAGCATTTT.

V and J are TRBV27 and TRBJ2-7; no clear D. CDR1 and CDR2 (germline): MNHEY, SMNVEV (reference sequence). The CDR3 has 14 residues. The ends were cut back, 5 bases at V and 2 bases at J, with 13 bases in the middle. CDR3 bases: TGTGCCAGCAGTGTAGCAGGCCAACCCTACGAGCAGTACTTC. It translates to CASSVAGQPYEQYF.

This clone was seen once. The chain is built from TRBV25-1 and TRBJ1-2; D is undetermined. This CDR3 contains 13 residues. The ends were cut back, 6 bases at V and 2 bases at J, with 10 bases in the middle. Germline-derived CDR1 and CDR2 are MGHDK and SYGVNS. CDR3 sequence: CASRLTENYGYTF. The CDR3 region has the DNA TGTGCCAGCAGATTAACGGAAAACTATGGCTACACCTTC.

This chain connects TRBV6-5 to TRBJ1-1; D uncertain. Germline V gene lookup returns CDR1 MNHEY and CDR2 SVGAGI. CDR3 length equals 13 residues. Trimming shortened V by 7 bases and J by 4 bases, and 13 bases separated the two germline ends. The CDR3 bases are TGTGCCAGCAACCCTAGTAAAGGCACTGAAGCTTTCTTT. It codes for CASNPSKGTEAFF.

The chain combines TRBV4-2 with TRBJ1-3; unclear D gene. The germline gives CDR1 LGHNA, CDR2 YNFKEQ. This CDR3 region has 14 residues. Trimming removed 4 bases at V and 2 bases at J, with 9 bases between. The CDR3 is CASSLSPTGNTIYF. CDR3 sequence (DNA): TGTGCCAGCAGCCTCTCCCCCACTGGAAACACCATATATTTT.

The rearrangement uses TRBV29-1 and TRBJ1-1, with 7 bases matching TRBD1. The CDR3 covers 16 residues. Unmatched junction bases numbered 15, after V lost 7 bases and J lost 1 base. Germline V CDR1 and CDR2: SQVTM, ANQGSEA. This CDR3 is CSGRSRDSQGNTEAFF. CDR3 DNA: TGCAGCGGGAGGTCCCGGGACAGTCAGGGGAACACTGAAGCTTTCTTT.

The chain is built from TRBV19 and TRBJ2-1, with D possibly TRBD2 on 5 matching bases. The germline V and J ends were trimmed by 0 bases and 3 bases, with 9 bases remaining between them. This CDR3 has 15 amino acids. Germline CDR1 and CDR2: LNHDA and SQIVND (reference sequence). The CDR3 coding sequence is TGTGCCAGTAGTATAGAAAAACGGGACTACAATGAGCAGTTCTTC. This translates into CASSIEKRDYNEQFF.

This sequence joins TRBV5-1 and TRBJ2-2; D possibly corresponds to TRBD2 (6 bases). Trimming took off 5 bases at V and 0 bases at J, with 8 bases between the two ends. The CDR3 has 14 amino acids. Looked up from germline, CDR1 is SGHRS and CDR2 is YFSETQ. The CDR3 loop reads CASSTGANTGELFF. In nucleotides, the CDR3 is TGCGCCAGCAGTACGGGGGCGAACACCGGGGAGCTGTTTTTT.

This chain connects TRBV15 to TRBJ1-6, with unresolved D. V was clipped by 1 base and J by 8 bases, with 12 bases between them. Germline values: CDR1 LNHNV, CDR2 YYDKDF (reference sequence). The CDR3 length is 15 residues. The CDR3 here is CATSRGRTVDSPLHF. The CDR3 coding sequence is TGTGCCACCAGCAGAGGTCGGACGGTGGATTCACCCCTCCACTTT.

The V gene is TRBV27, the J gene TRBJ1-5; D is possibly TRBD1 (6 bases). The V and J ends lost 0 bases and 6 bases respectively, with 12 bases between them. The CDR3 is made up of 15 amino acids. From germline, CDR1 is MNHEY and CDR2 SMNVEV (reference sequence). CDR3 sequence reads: CASSLSGGGRQPQHF. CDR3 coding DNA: TGTGCCAGCAGTTTATCCGGAGGGGGTCGTCAGCCCCAGCATTTT.

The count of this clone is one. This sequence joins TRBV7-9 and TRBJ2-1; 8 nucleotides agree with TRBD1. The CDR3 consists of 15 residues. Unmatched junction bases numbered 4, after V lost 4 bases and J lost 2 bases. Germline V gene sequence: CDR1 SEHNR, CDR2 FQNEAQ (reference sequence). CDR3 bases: TGTGCCAGCAGCTCCAGGGGGCAGACCTACAATGAGCAGTTCTTC. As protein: CASSSRGQTYNEQFF. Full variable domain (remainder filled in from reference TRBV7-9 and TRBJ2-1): DTGVSQNPRHKITKRGQNVTFRCDPISEHNRLYWYRQTLGQGPEFLTYFQNEAQLEKSRLLSDRFSAERPKGSFSTLEIQRTEQGDSAMYLCASSSRGQTYNEQFFGPGTRLTVL.

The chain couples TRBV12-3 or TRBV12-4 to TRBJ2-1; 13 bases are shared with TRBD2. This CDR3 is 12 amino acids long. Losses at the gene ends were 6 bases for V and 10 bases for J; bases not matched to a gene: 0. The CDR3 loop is CASRTSGGEQFF. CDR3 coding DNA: TGTGCCAGCAGGACTAGCGGGGGGGAGCAGTTCTTC.

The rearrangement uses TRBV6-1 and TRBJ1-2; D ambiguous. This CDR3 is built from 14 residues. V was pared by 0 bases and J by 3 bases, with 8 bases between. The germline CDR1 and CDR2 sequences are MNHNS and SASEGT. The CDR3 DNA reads TGTGCCAGCAGTGAAGCCTGGAGGGACTATGGCTACACCTTC. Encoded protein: CASSEAWRDYGYTF.

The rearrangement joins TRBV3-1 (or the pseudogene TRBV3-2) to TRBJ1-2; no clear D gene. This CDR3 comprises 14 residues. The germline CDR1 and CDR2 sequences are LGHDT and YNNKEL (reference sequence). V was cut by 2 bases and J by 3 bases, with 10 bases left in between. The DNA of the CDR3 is TGTGCCAGCAGCCAACGGGGAGGAGACTATGGCTACACCTTC. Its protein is CASSQRGGDYGYTF.

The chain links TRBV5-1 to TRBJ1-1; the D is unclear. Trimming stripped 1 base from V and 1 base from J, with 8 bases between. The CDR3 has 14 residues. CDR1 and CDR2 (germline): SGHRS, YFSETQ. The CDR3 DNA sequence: TGCGCCAGCAGCTTGACCTCCGGGAACACTGAAGCTTTCTTT. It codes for CASSLTSGNTEAFF.

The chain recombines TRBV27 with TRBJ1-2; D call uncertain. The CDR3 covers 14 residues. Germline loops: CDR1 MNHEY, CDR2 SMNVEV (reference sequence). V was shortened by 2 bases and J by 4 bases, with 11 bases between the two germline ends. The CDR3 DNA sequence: TGTGCCAGCAGTTTACGGGTAGATGGCTATGGCTACACCTTC. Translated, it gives CASSLRVDGYGYTF.

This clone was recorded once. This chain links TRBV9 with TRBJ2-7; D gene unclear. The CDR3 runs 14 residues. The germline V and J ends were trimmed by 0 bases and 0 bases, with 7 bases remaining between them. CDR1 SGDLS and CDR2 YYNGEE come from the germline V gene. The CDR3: CASSVGAGSYEQYF. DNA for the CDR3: TGTGCCAGCAGCGTAGGGGCCGGCTCCTACGAGCAGTACTTC.

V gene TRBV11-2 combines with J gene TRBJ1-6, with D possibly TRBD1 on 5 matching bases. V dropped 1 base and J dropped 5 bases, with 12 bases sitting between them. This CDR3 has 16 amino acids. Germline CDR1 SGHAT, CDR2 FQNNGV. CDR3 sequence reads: CASSLVGDPNNSPLHF. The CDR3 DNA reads TGTGCCAGCAGCTTAGTCGGGGACCCTAATAATTCACCCCTCCACTTT.

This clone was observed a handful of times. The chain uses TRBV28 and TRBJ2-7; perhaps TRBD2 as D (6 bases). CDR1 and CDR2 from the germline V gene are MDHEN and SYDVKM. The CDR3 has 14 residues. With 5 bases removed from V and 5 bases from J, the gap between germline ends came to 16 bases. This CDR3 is CASSPPGLANEQYF. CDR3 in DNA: TGTGCCAGCAGTCCCCCGGGCCTAGCGAACGAGCAGTACTTC.

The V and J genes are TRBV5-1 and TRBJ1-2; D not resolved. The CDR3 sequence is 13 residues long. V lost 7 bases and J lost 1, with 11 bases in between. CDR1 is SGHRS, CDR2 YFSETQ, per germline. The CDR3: CASGSGNNYGYTF. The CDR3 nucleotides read TGCGCCAGCGGGTCAGGAAATAACTATGGCTACACCTTC.

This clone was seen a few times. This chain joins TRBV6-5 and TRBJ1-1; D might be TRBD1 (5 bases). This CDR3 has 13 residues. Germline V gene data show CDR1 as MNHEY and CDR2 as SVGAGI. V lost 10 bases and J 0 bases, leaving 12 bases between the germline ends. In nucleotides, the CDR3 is TGTGCCACTTTCCAACAGGTGAACACTGAAGCTTTCTTT. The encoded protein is CATFQQVNTEAFF.

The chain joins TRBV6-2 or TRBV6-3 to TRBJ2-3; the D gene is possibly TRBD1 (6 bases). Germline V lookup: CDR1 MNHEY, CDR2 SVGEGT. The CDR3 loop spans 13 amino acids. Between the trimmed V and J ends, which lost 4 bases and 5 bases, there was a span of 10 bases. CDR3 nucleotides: TGTGCCAGCAGTTCGATGGACAGAGATACGCAGTATTTT. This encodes CASSSMDRDTQYF.

CDR3 loop: CASSSGGGPVETQYF. CDR3 bases: TGTGCCAGCAGCTCCGGAGGGGGACCGGTCGAGACCCAGTACTTC. The chain carries TRBV27 and TRBJ2-5; the D gene could be TRBD1 or TRBD2 (6 bases each). The CDR3 spans 15 residues. Trimming shortened V by 6 bases and J by 5 bases, and 19 bases separated the two germline ends. From germline, CDR1 is MNHEY and CDR2 SMNVEV (reference sequence).

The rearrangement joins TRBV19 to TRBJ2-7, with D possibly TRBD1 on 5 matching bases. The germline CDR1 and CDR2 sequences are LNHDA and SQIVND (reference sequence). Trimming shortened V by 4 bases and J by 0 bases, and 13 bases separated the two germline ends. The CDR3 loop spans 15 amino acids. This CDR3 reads CASSTLQGGSYEQYF. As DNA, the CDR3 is TGTGCCAGTAGTACACTCCAGGGCGGCTCCTACGAGCAGTACTTC.